These 21 T cell receptor beta chains share one sample of origin, sequenced in a study of blood T cells in healthy people across ages. With a J-beta primer mix and a sample-barcoded 5' primer, a second PCR ran about 6 to 11 cycles. TCRdb used MiXCR to reprocess the 5' RACE reads, holding one entry per CDR3 protein. Here the sample spans roughly 1,300,000 distinct CDR3 sequences, 55% to 75% being singletons. Sample: blood. These receptors came from a man aged 18-30 years in good health.

This clonotype has only a few counts. CDR3 coding DNA: TGTGCCATCAGCAGGGACCGCGAGCAGTACTTC. Its protein is CAISRDREQYF. V usage is TRBV10-3 and J usage is TRBJ2-7, with D tentatively TRBD1 or TRBD2 (5 bases each). Germline CDR1 and CDR2: ENHRY and SYGVKD. This CDR3 has 11 amino acids. Trimming pared 6 bases from V and 6 bases from J, leaving 9 bases between.

The chain carries TRBV27 and TRBJ2-7; D uncertain. This CDR3 spans 12 amino acids. Per the germline V gene, CDR1 is MNHEY and CDR2 is SMNVEV (reference sequence). The V end lost 5 bases, the J end lost 3 bases, and 8 bases lay between the germline ends. CDR3 sequence: CASSDSHYEQYF. The CDR3, as DNA: TGTGCCAGCAGTGACTCCCACTACGAGCAGTACTTC.

This chain joins TRBV9 and TRBJ2-1, with 11 bases aligning to TRBD2. The CDR3 runs to 18 residues. With 0 bases clipped from V and 0 bases from J, the junction kept 5 bases outside the gene matches. Germline CDR1 and CDR2: SGDLS and YYNGEE. This chain's CDR3 is CASSVGGLAVYSYNEQFF. CDR3 bases: TGTGCCAGCAGCGTAGGGGGACTAGCGGTTTACTCCTACAATGAGCAGTTCTTC.

V gene TRBV12-3 or TRBV12-4 combines with J gene TRBJ2-1; 8 nucleotides match TRBD1. This CDR3 is 17 amino acids long. Trimming at V came to 5 bases and at J to 1 base, leaving 10 bases not matched to a gene. CDR3 nucleotide sequence: TGTGCCAGCAGTGGTTCAGGGACAGGCAAGTCCTACAATGAGCAGTTCTTC. This gives the protein CASSGSGTGKSYNEQFF.

The chain uses TRBV21-1 and TRBJ2-7; the table calls TRBD2, which could not be checked here. TRBV21-1 is a pseudogene segment. The CDR3 sequence is 15 residues long. For the CDR3, the DNA is TGTGCCAGCACCCGGGGACTAGCGGGCTTCTACGAGCAGTACTTC. Its translation: CASTRGLAGFYEQYF.

CDR3 nucleotides: TGTGCCAGCAGCCAAGGCCGGGACAGGAGCGCTAACTATGGCTACACCTTC. This gives the protein CASSQGRDRSANYGYTF. The chain employs TRBV5-5 and TRBJ1-2, with 8 bases that match TRBD1. The CDR3 sequence is 17 residues long. J was trimmed by 0 bases and V by 4 bases; bases with no gene match: 11. Germline V gives CDR1 SGHKS, CDR2 YYEKEE (reference sequence).

The chain employs TRBV12-3 or TRBV12-4 and TRBJ2-3; D is possibly TRBD2 (5 bases). The CDR3 is made up of 15 amino acids. V dropped 6 bases and J dropped 7 bases, with 20 bases sitting between them. The CDR3: CASRLEVNNPYTQYF. As DNA, the CDR3 is TGTGCCAGCAGATTGGAGGTCAACAACCCGTATACGCAGTATTTT.

This chain joins TRBV14 and TRBJ2-7, with 9 bases lining up with TRBD2. The DNA matches TRBJ2-4 better at its end, which makes the J call doubtful. There are 16 residues in the CDR3. Germline V gives CDR1 SGHDN, CDR2 FVKESK. CDR3 DNA sequence: TGTGCCAGCAGCCAAAATCTAGCGGGACCCAAAAACATTCAGTACTTC. Its translation: CASSQNLAGPKNIQYF.

The chain links TRBV6-4 to TRBJ2-7; D is possibly TRBD2 (6 bases). The V end lost 4 bases, the J end lost 2 bases, and 12 bases lay between the germline ends. In germline, CDR1 is MRHNA, CDR2 SNTAGT. The CDR3 runs to 14 residues. The CDR3 is CASSARGNPYEQYF. DNA of the CDR3: TGTGCCAGCAGTGCCCGGGGGAATCCCTACGAGCAGTACTTC.

V gene TRBV29-1 combines with J gene TRBJ2-1, with a possible D match to TRBD2 (5 bases). This CDR3 spans 15 amino acids. The ends were cut back, 0 bases at V and 4 bases at J, with 13 bases in the middle. In germline, CDR1 is SQVTM, CDR2 ANQGSEA. The CDR3 sequence is CSVEDLADLYNEQFF. CDR3 in DNA: TGCAGCGTTGAAGATCTGGCGGACTTGTACAATGAGCAGTTCTTC.

This clonotype showed up just a few times. The chain is built from TRBV11-2 and TRBJ1-2; D perhaps matches TRBD1 (6 bases). Trimming removed 0 bases at V and 0 bases at J, with 20 bases between. Germline loops: CDR1 SGHAT, CDR2 FQNNGV. The CDR3 has 19 amino acids. CDR3 sequence: CASSLEPEGGYTPNYGYTF. The CDR3 nucleotides read TGTGCCAGCAGCTTAGAGCCGGAGGGGGGGTATACGCCTAACTATGGCTACACCTTC.

The genes are TRBV3-1 and TRBJ2-7, with 7 bases identical to TRBD2. From germline, CDR1 is LGHDT and CDR2 YNNKEL (reference sequence). CDR3 length equals 16 residues. Germline trimming cut 3 bases from V and 2 bases from J; bases unmatched to any gene: 10. The CDR3 bases are TGTGCCAGCAGCCATAGGGGAGCGGGAACTACCTACGAGCAGTACTTC. Translating it yields CASSHRGAGTTYEQYF.

Note on this clonotype: Because the CDR3 is missing its conserved closing phenylalanine or tryptophan, this is likely a read error. The chain carries TRBV12-3 or TRBV12-4 and TRBJ2-1; D may be TRBD1 (5 bases). V shed 8 bases and J shed 0 bases, with 20 bases lying between them. The CDR3 has 17 amino acids. CDR3 sequence reads: CASSLGAASSSYNEQFL. The CDR3 DNA is TGTGCCAGCTCCCTAGGGGCAGCCTCCAGCTCCTACAATGAGCAGTTCTTG.

The chain links TRBV6-2 or TRBV6-3 to TRBJ1-1; a possible D gene is TRBD1 (5 bases). CDR3 size: 17 residues. In germline, CDR1 is MNHEY, CDR2 SVGEGT. V was clipped by 3 bases and J by 1 base, with 18 bases between them. This CDR3 reads CASSYPTQDAGNTEAFF. CDR3 nucleotide sequence: TGTGCCAGCAGTTATCCCACACAGGACGCGGGGAACACTGAAGCTTTCTTT.

This sequence joins TRBV27 and TRBJ2-1; 13 nucleotides line up with TRBD2. Germline CDR1 is MNHEY and CDR2 is SMNVEV (reference sequence). This CDR3 region has 15 residues. The V and J ends lost 5 bases and 10 bases, in that order; junction bases with no gene match: 8. CDR3 protein: CASSPGTSGVEEQFF. The CDR3 DNA is TGTGCCAGCAGTCCCGGGACTAGCGGGGTGGAGGAGCAGTTCTTC.

Comments on this clonotype: The conserved final phenylalanine or tryptophan is absent from the CDR3, which likely points to a read error. J is TRBJ2-5 and V is TRBV7-9; 9 nucleotides match TRBD1. The CDR3 runs to 16 residues. Germline CDR1 and CDR2: SEHNR and FQNEAQ (reference sequence). V trimming: 3 bases; J trimming: 3 bases; junction bases outside the gene matches: 8. The CDR3 loop is CASSFFPGQGEETQYY. For the CDR3, the DNA is TGTGCCAGCAGCTTCTTTCCGGGACAGGGAGAAGAGACCCAGTACTAC.

The rearrangement links TRBV2 to TRBJ2-3; TRBD2 aligns across 10 bases. The V gene end was trimmed by 8 bases and the J gene end by 3 bases; junction bases not matched to a gene: 2. Per the germline V gene, CDR1 is SNHLY and CDR2 is FYNNEI. This CDR3 comprises 13 residues. DNA of the CDR3: TGTGCCAGCCTAGCGGGAGTTACAGATACGCAGTATTTT. Encoded protein: CASLAGVTDTQYF.

This chain links TRBV7-2 with TRBJ2-1; 10 bases match TRBD2. CDR3 length: 16 amino acids. J lost 9 bases, V lost 6 bases, and 14 bases had no gene match. The germline CDR1 and CDR2 sequences are SGHTA and FQGNSA. This chain's CDR3 is CASRLPASGGESEQFF. The CDR3 DNA reads TGTGCCAGCAGACTCCCCGCTAGCGGGGGCGAAAGTGAGCAGTTCTTC.

This clonotype was detected a few times. This chain links TRBV20-1 with TRBJ2-6; no reliable D call. CDR3 length equals 15 residues. V was pared by 5 bases and J by 4 bases, with 15 bases between. Germline CDR1 is DFQATT and CDR2 is SNEGSKA (reference sequence). CDR3 DNA: TGCAGTGCTGCGTTGGGAAGCTCAGGGGCCAACGTCCTGACTTTC. This sequence encodes CSAALGSSGANVLTF.

The chain couples TRBV20-1 to TRBJ2-1; D might be TRBD1 (6 bases). The CDR3 is 17 residues long. Trimming removed 7 bases at V and 0 bases at J, with 22 bases between. The germline gives CDR1 DFQATT, CDR2 SNEGSKA (reference sequence). CDR3 in amino acids: CSVLSGRSRGSYNEQFF. CDR3 nucleotide sequence: TGCAGTGTCCTCTCGGGTCGCTCCAGGGGCTCCTACAATGAGCAGTTCTTC.

V is TRBV7-7 and J is TRBJ2-4; D is ambiguous. Deletions cut 5 bases from V and 13 bases from J, with 18 bases between. This CDR3 region has 13 residues. CDR1 is SSHAT, CDR2 FNYEAQ, per germline (reference sequence). CDR3 sequence: CASSPVGRNEQYF. The CDR3 nucleotides read TGTGCCAGCAGCCCCGTCGGTCGGAATGAGCAGTACTTC.